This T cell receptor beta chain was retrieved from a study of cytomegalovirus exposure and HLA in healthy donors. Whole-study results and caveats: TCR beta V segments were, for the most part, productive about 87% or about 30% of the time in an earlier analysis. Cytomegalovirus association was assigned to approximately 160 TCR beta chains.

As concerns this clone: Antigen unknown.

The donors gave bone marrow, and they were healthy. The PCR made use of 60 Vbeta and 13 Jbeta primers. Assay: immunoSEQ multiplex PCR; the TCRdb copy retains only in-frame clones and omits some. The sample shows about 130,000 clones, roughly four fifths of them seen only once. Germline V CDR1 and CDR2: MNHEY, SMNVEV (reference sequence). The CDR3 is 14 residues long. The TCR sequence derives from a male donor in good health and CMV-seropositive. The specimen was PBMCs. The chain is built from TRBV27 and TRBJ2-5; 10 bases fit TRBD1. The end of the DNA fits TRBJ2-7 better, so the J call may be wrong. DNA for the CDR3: TGTGCCAGCAGTTTATCGGGGACAGGGGCCGAGCAGTACTTC. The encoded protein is CASSLSGTGAEQYF.